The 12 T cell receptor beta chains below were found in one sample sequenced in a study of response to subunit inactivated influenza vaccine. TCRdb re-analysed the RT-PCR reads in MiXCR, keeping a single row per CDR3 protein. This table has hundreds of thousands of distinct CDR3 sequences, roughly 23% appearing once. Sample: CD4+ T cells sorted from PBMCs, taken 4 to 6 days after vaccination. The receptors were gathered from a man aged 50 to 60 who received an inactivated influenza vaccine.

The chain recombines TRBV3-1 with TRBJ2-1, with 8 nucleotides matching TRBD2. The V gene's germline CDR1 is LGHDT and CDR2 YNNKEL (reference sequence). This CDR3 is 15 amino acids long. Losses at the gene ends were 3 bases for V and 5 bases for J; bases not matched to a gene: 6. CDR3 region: CASSHQPGGNNEQFF. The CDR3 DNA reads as TGTGCCAGCAGCCACCAACCGGGAGGGAACAATGAGCAGTTCTTC.

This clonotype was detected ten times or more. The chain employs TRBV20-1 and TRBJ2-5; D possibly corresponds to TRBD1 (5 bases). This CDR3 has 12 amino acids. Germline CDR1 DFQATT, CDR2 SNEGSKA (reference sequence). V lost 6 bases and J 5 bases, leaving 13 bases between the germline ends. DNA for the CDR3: TGCAGTGCCCAGGGTTTCGGTGAGACCCAGTACTTC. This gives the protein CSAQGFGETQYF.

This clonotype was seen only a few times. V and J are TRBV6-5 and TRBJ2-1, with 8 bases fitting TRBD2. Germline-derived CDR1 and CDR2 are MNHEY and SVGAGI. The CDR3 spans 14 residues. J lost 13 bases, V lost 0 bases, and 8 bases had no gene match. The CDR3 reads CASSYSQGGRTQFF. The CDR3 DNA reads TGTGCCAGCAGTTACTCACAGGGCGGGAGGACTCAGTTCTTC.

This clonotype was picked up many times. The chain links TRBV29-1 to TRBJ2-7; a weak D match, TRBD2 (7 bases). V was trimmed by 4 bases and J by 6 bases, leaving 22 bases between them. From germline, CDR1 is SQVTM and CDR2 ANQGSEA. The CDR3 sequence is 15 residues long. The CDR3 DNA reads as TGCAGCGTTGCCCAGGAGGGGGGGAGGCGATCCGAGCAGTACTTC. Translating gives CSVAQEGGRRSEQYF.

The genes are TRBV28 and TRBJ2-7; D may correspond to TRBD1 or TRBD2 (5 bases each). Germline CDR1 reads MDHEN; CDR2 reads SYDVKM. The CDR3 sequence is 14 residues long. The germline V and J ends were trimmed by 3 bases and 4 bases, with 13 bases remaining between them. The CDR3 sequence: CASSFLFGAYEQYF. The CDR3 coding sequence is TGTGCCAGCAGTTTCCTTTTCGGGGCTTACGAGCAGTACTTC.

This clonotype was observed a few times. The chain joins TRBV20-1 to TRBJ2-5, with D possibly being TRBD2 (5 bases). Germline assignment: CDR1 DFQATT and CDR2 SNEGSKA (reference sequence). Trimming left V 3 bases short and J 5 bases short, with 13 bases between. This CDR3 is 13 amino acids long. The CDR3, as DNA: TGCAGTGCTAGGAGGCTAGCCGCCGAGACCCAGTACTTC. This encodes CSARRLAAETQYF.

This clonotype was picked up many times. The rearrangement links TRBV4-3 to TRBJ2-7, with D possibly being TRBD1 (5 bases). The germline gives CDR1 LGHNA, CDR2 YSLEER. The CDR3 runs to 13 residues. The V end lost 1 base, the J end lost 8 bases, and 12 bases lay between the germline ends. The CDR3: CASSQAAGLKQYF. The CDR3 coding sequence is TGCGCCAGCAGCCAAGCCGCAGGGTTGAAGCAGTACTTC.

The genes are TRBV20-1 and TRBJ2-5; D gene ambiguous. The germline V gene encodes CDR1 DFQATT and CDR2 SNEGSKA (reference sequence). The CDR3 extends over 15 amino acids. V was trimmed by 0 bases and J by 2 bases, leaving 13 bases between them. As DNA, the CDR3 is TGCAGTGCTAGAGAGTTTCGGACGGTACAAGAGACCCAGTACTTC. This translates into CSAREFRTVQETQYF.

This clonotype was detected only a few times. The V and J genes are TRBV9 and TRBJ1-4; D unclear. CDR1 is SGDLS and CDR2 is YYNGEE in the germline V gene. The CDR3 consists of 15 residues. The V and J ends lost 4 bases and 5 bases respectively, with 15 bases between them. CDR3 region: CASSPTLKTNEKLFF. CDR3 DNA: TGTGCCAGCAGCCCCACCTTGAAGACAAATGAAAAACTGTTTTTT.

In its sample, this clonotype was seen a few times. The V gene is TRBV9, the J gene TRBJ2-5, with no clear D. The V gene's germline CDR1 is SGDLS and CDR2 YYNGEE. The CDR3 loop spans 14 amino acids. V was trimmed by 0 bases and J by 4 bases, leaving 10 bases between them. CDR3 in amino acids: CASSVDLEGETQYF. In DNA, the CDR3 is TGTGCCAGCAGCGTAGATTTGGAAGGAGAGACCCAGTACTTC.

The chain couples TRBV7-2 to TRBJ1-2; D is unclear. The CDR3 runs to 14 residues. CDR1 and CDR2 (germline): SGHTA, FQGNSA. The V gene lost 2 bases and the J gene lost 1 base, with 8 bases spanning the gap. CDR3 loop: CASSLSRDNYGYTF. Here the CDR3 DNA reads TGTGCCAGCAGCTTAAGTCGGGATAACTATGGCTACACCTTC. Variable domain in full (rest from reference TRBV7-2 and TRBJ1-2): GAGVSQSPSNKVTEKGKDVELRCDPISGHTALYWYRQSLGQGLEFLIYFQGNSAPDKSGLPSDRFSAERTGGSVSTLTIQRTQQEDSAVYLCASSLSRDNYGYTFGSGTRLTVV.

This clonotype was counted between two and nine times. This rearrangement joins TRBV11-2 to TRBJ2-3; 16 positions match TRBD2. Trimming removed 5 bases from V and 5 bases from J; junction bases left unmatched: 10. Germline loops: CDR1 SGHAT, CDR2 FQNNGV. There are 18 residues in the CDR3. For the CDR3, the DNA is TGTGCCAGCAGCCCCGGGACTAGCGGGAGGGTTCCGGGAGATACGCAGTATTTT. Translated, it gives CASSPGTSGRVPGDTQYF.